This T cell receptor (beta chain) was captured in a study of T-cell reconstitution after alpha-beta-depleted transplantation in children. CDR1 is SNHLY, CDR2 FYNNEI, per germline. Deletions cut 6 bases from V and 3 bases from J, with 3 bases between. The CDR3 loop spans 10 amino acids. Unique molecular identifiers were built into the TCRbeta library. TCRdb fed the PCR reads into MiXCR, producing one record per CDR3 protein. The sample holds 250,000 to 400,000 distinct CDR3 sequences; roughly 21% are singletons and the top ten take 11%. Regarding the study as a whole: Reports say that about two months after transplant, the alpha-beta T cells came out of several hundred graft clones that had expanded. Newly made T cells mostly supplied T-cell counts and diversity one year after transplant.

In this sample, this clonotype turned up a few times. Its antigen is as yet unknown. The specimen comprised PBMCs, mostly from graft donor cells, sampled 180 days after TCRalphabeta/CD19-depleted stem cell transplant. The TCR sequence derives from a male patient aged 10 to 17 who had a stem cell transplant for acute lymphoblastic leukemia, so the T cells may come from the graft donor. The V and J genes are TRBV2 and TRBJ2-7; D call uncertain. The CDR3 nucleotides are TGTGCCAGCAGAAACTACGAGCAGTACTTC. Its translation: CASRNYEQYF.